The rows below give T cell receptor beta chains drawn from one sample of a study of cytomegalovirus exposure and HLA in healthy donors. Clones were sequenced by immunoSEQ multiplex PCR, and TCRdb holds only the in-frame ones, with some missing. The table shows around 74,000 clones, with approximately 86% occurring only once. Material: PBMCs. The receptors originated from a man younger than 40 in good health and CMV-seronegative. Both conserved end residues are part of each CDR3. Clone sizes are given selectively: once, few, many, or a class where the clone is expanded.

CASSRYDRNVPSPLHF TRBV14 . TRBJ1-6
CASSQWAWSGSSGELFF TRBV4-1 . TRBJ2-2
CASSIGTAINSNYGYTF TRBV5-1 . TRBJ1-2
CASSKLAGTHNEQFF TRBV13 once TRBJ2-1
CASSLQGENTEAFF TRBV6-5 . TRBJ1-1
CASSGSTGVFNGYTF TRBV5-1 . TRBJ1-2
CASSSRQGTTEAFF TRBV27 . TRBJ1-1
CASSGHVRTDTQYF TRBV9 . TRBJ2-3
CASSPGQGVYSPLHF TRBV6-5 . TRBJ1-6
CASSQEDPSGDLSTDTQYF TRBV4-3 . TRBJ2-3
CASRNRFYSNQPQHF TRBV2 once TRBJ1-5
CASSLGPGQSRDTQYF TRBV7-8 . TRBJ2-3
CASSLQGGEPQHF TRBV4-1 . TRBJ1-5
CASSLETLFHTGANVLTF TRBV5-1 . TRBJ2-6
CASSQGASSDTQYF TRBV4-1 . TRBJ2-3
CASSPGPLTAGPETLGYGYTF TRBV27 . TRBJ1-2
CASSTGTSGRTDTQYF TRBV5-4 . TRBJ2-3